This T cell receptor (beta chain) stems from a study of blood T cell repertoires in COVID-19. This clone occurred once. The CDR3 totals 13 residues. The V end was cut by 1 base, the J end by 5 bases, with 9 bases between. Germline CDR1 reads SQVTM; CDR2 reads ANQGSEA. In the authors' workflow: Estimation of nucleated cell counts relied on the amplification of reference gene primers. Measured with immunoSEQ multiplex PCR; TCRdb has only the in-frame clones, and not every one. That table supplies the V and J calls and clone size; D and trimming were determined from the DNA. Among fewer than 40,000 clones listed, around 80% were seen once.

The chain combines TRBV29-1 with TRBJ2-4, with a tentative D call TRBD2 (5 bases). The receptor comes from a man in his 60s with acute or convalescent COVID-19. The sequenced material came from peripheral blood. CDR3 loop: CSVEAAAENIQYF. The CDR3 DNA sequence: TGCAGCGTTGAAGCGGCAGCGGAAAACATTCAGTACTTC.